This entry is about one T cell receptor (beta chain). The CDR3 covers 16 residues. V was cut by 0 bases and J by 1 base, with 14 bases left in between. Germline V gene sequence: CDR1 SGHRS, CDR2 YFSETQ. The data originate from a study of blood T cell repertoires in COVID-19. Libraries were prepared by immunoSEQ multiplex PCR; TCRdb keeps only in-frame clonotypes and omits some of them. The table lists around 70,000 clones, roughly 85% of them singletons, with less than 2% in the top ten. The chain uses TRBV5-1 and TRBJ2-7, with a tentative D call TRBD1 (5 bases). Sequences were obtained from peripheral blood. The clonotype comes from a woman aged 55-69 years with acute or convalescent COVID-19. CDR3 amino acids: CASSLAGTRVSYEQYF. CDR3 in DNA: TGCGCCAGCAGCTTGGCTGGTACCAGGGTTTCCTACGAGCAGTACTTC.